This is a list of T cell receptor beta chains from one sample in a study of blood T cell repertoires in COVID-19. The method was immunoSEQ multiplex PCR; TCRdb's version includes in-frame clones alone and lacks a portion of them. This sample carries 360,000 or so clones, roughly 90% of them seen once, and the ten largest clones take 3.9%. The material sequenced was peripheral blood. Receptors originate from an older woman with COVID-19, enrolled during active disease. CDR3s include the opening cysteine and the closing phenylalanine or tryptophan. A D gene is named only where the DNA matches it firmly. Expanded clones are given a class, and other clones once, few, many or no size at all.

D: .
V: TRBV7-3
J: TRBJ1-6
size: .
length: 14
CDR3: CASSLLRNGSPLHF
DNA: TGTGCCAGCAGCTTACTCAGAAACGGGTCACCCCTCCACTTT

D: .
V: TRBV21-1
J: TRBJ1-6
size: .
length: 14
CDR3: CARDPDRGDSPLHF
DNA: TGTGCCCGCGACCCGGACAGGGGTGATTCACCCCTCCACTTT

D: TRBD1
V: TRBV20-1
J: TRBJ2-2
size: .
length: 15
CDR3: CSASPGTGGTGELFF
DNA: TGCAGTGCTAGTCCCGGGACAGGGGGCACCGGGGAGCTGTTTTTT

D: .
V: TRBV18
J: TRBJ1-1
size: .
length: 17
CDR3: CASSLTPGHDGNTEAFF
DNA: TGTGCCAGCTCACTCACTCCCGGACACGACGGGAACACTGAAGCTTTCTTT

D: TRBD1
V: TRBV5-8
J: TRBJ2-3
size: .
length: 15
CDR3: CASSRQGTSTDTQYF
DNA: TGTGCCAGCAGCAGACAGGGGACCTCCACAGATACGCAGTATTTT

D: .
V: TRBV25-1
J: TRBJ1-4
size: .
length: 16
CDR3: CASSEYRGTTNEKLFF
DNA: TGTGCCAGCAGTGAATACAGGGGCACAACTAATGAAAAACTGTTTTTT

D: .
V: TRBV3-1/TRBV3-2
J: TRBJ2-2
size: few
length: 18
CDR3: CASSQVLGQGLNTGELFF
DNA: TGTGCCAGCAGCCAGGTCCTGGGTCAGGGCCTGAACACCGGGGAGCTGTTTTTT

D: .
V: TRBV5-1
J: TRBJ2-7
size: once
length: 15
CDR3: CASRSEETVSYEQYF
DNA: TGCGCCAGCAGGTCCGAGGAGACAGTCTCCTACGAGCAGTACTTC

D: TRBD1
V: TRBV11-1
J: TRBJ2-1
size: .
length: 13
CDR3: CASSPGTANEQFF
DNA: TGTGCCAGCAGCCCAGGGACAGCAAATGAGCAGTTCTTC

D: TRBD1
V: TRBV6-5
J: TRBJ1-1
size: .
length: 13
CDR3: CASSYQGETEAFF
DNA: TGTGCCAGCAGTTACCAGGGGGAGACTGAAGCTTTCTTT

D: .
V: TRBV3-1/TRBV3-2
J: TRBJ1-5
size: .
length: 14
CDR3: CASSQGTGSQPQHF
DNA: TGTGCCAGCAGCCAAGGAACAGGGAGTCAGCCCCAGCATTTT

D: TRBD2
V: TRBV18
J: TRBJ2-2
size: once
length: 17
CDR3: CASSKLSSGVDTGELFF
DNA: TGTGCCAGCTCCAAACTATCTAGCGGAGTAGACACCGGGGAGCTGTTTTTT

D: TRBD1
V: TRBV5-6
J: TRBJ1-1
size: .
length: 16
CDR3: CASSNRQGARVAEAFF
DNA: TGTGCCAGCAGCAACCGACAGGGGGCGCGGGTCGCTGAAGCTTTCTTT

D: .
V: TRBV5-1
J: TRBJ1-4
size: .
length: 14
CDR3: CASRQAATNEKLFF
DNA: TGCGCCAGCAGACAGGCTGCAACTAATGAAAAACTGTTTTTT

D: TRBD1
V: TRBV18
J: TRBJ2-7
size: .
length: 15
CDR3: CASSPSRDRVHEQYF
DNA: TGTGCCAGCTCACCAAGTCGGGACAGGGTCCACGAGCAGTACTTC

D: TRBD1
V: TRBV18
J: TRBJ1-1
size: once
length: 17
CDR3: CASSPSRTGGSGTEAFF
DNA: TGTGCCAGCTCACCCTCCAGGACAGGGGGATCAGGAACTGAAGCTTTCTTT

D: .
V: TRBV3-1/TRBV3-2
J: TRBJ1-5
size: .
length: 13
CDR3: CASSQGLVQPQHF
DNA: TGTGCCAGCAGCCAAGGTTTAGTCCAGCCCCAGCATTTT

D: .
V: TRBV2
J: TRBJ2-2
size: once
length: 15
CDR3: CASSEGQVHIGELFF
DNA: TGTGCCAGCAGTGAGGGTCAGGTCCACATCGGGGAGCTGTTTTTT

D: TRBD2
V: TRBV3-1/TRBV3-2
J: TRBJ2-7
size: once
length: 15
CDR3: CASSQIAGGQYEQYF
DNA: TGTGCCAGCAGCCAAATCGCGGGGGGGCAGTACGAGCAGTACTTC

D: .
V: TRBV5-1
J: TRBJ1-1
size: .
length: 17
CDR3: CASSLGEWWGGNTEAFF
DNA: TGCGCCAGCAGCTTGGGGGAATGGTGGGGAGGGAACACTGAAGCTTTCTTT

D: TRBD1
V: TRBV24-1
J: TRBJ1-1
size: few
length: 15
CDR3: CATRGPGTGEAEAFF
DNA: TGTGCCACCAGGGGTCCCGGGACAGGCGAGGCTGAAGCTTTCTTT

D: .
V: TRBV21-1
J: TRBJ2-1
size: .
length: 16
CDR3: CASSNIRDRGYNEQFF
DNA: TGTGCCAGCAGCAACATTCGGGACAGGGGTTACAATGAGCAGTTCTTC

D: TRBD2
V: TRBV4-1
J: TRBJ2-7
size: .
length: 17
CDR3: CASSHSLAGGSSYEQYF
DNA: TGCGCCAGCAGCCACTCCCTAGCGGGGGGGAGCTCCTACGAGCAGTACTTC

D: TRBD1
V: TRBV2
J: TRBJ1-1
size: .
length: 15
CDR3: CASRATQGVNTEAFF
DNA: TGTGCCAGCAGGGCAACTCAGGGGGTGAACACTGAAGCTTTCTTT

D: .
V: TRBV4-1
J: TRBJ2-3
size: .
length: 13
CDR3: CASSQVNSDTQYF
DNA: TGCGCCAGCAGCCAAGTGAACTCGGATACGCAGTATTTT

D: .
V: TRBV19
J: TRBJ2-7
size: once
length: 15
CDR3: CASSISYGTAYEQYF
DNA: TGTGCCAGTAGTATAAGTTATGGTACAGCCTACGAGCAGTACTTC

D: .
V: TRBV13
J: TRBJ2-5
size: few
length: 11
CDR3: CASSQGETQYF
DNA: TGTGCCAGCAGCCAGGGAGAGACCCAGTACTTC

D: TRBD2
V: TRBV9
J: TRBJ2-3
size: .
length: 14
CDR3: CATKEGRVADTQYF
DNA: TGTGCCACCAAGGAAGGGAGGGTAGCAGATACGCAGTATTTT

D: .
V: TRBV3-1/TRBV3-2
J: TRBJ1-2
size: .
length: 12
CDR3: CASSHEGPGYTF
DNA: TGTGCCAGCAGCCACGAGGGTCCGGGCTACACCTTC

D: .
V: TRBV7-2
J: TRBJ1-5
size: .
length: 15
CDR3: CASSLAGGANQPQHF
DNA: TGTGCCAGCAGCTTAGCGGGGGGGGCGAATCAGCCCCAGCATTTT

D: TRBD1
V: TRBV6-6
J: TRBJ1-4
size: .
length: 16
CDR3: CASSYGRDRANEKLFF
DNA: TGTGCCAGCAGTTATGGAAGGGACAGAGCTAATGAAAAACTGTTTTTT

D: .
V: TRBV19
J: TRBJ2-5
size: .
length: 13
CDR3: CASRNSAPETQYF
DNA: TGTGCCAGTAGAAACTCCGCTCCGGAGACCCAGTACTTC

D: TRBD1
V: TRBV5-6
J: TRBJ1-3
size: .
length: 17
CDR3: CASSFYRGLSSGNTIYF
DNA: TGTGCCAGCAGCTTTTACAGGGGCCTCAGCTCTGGAAACACCATATATTTT

D: TRBD1
V: TRBV10-1
J: TRBJ2-7
size: .
length: 12
CDR3: CATTGVHHEQYF
DNA: TGCGCCACGACAGGGGTCCACCACGAGCAGTACTTC

D: .
V: TRBV5-1
J: TRBJ1-1
size: .
length: 14
CDR3: CASSLERGNTEAFF
DNA: TGCGCCAGCAGCTTGGAGCGGGGGAACACTGAAGCTTTCTTT

D: .
V: TRBV28
J: TRBJ1-2
size: .
length: 13
CDR3: CASSLQAPYGYTF
DNA: TGTGCCAGCAGTTTACAGGCACCCTATGGCTACACCTTC

D: TRBD2
V: TRBV7-2
J: TRBJ2-1
size: .
length: 16
CDR3: CASSLAFYGGVNEQFF
DNA: TGTGCCAGCAGCTTAGCATTCTACGGGGGGGTCAATGAGCAGTTCTTC

D: TRBD2
V: TRBV5-1
J: TRBJ2-2
size: .
length: 17
CDR3: CASSLSGTSGATGELFF
DNA: TGCGCCAGCAGCTTATCCGGGACTAGCGGGGCTACCGGGGAGCTGTTTTTT

D: .
V: TRBV5-3
J: TRBJ1-4
size: .
length: 14
CDR3: CARSLWYWNEKLFF
DNA: TGTGCCAGAAGCTTATGGTACTGGAATGAAAAACTGTTTTTT

D: TRBD2
V: TRBV30
J: TRBJ2-1
size: once
length: 13
CDR3: CAWTSGGANEQFF
DNA: TGTGCCTGGACTAGCGGGGGGGCTAATGAGCAGTTCTTC

D: .
V: TRBV28
J: TRBJ1-5
size: .
length: 15
CDR3: CASSLPPIREQPQHF
DNA: TGTGCCAGCAGTTTGCCACCAATACGAGAACAGCCCCAGCATTTT